One and the same sample provided the 19 T cell receptor beta chains below, sequenced in a study of shared clonotypes between healthy human individuals. Only in-frame clones appear in the TCRdb table, and some are missing; sequencing was by immunoSEQ multiplex PCR. The repertoire holds over a million clones, with around 82% as singletons. Material for sequencing was memory CD4+ T cells from PBMCs. The subset: CD45RA-negative fraction. Receptors originate from a young man in good health. Some clones in this sample may be carry-over from other donors' samples.

This chain connects TRBV5-1 to TRBJ1-2, with D maybe TRBD1 (6 bases). V was pared by 4 bases and J by 2 bases, with 18 bases between. Germline V CDR1 and CDR2: SGHRS, YFSETQ. The CDR3 consists of 16 residues. The CDR3 sequence: CASSLQADRTNYGYTF. The DNA of the CDR3 is TGCGCCAGCAGCCTCCAGGCTGACAGGACCAACTATGGCTACACCTTC.

The V gene is TRBV15, the J gene TRBJ1-2; possibly TRBD1 for D (6 bases). Germline CDR1 LNHNV, CDR2 YYDKDF (reference sequence). The CDR3 is 14 residues long. V was shortened by 1 base and J by 13 bases, with 19 bases between the two germline ends. This chain's CDR3 is CATSRGTRGAGATF. The CDR3 DNA reads as TGTGCCACCAGCAGAGGGACTCGAGGGGCAGGGGCCACCTTC.

The V and J genes are TRBV11-2 and TRBJ1-3; tentatively, D is TRBD1 (5 bases). Looked up from germline, CDR1 is SGHAT and CDR2 is FQNNGV. Trimming left V 5 bases short and J 4 bases short, with 15 bases between. The CDR3 is made up of 15 amino acids. CDR3 region: CASSRGSPGGNTIYF. The DNA of the CDR3 is TGTGCCAGCAGCCGGGGCTCCCCTGGCGGAAACACCATATATTTT.

This clone was counted a single time. The J gene is TRBJ2-2, the V gene TRBV19; D not certain. Germline V gene sequence: CDR1 LNHDA, CDR2 SQIVND (reference sequence). This CDR3 comprises 16 residues. V was clipped by 0 bases and J by 2 bases, with 10 bases between them. CDR3 in amino acids: CASSIDHRSNTGELFF. The CDR3 region has the DNA TGTGCCAGTAGTATAGATCATCGCAGCAACACCGGGGAGCTGTTTTTT.

The chain recombines TRBV5-1 with TRBJ1-4, with 7 bases that match TRBD1. Unmatched junction bases numbered 3, after V lost 5 bases and J lost 2 bases. The germline CDR1 and CDR2 sequences are SGHRS and YFSETQ. The CDR3 spans 14 residues. The CDR3: CASRVTGTNEKLFF. The DNA for the CDR3 is TGCGCCAGCAGAGTGACAGGGACTAATGAAAAACTGTTTTTT.

The rearrangement joins TRBV4-3 to TRBJ1-1; maybe TRBD1 (5 bases). CDR1 and CDR2 (germline): LGHNA, YSLEER. This CDR3 contains 16 residues. V dropped 3 bases and J dropped 0 bases, with 14 bases sitting between them. The CDR3 DNA sequence: TGCGCCAGCAGCCACCGAGGCCGGGGGATGAACACTGAAGCTTTCTTT. As protein: CASSHRGRGMNTEAFF.

This clone was detected a few times. The CDR3 sequence: CASSLDNTDTQYF. In nucleotides, the CDR3 is TGCGCCAGCAGCTTGGACAATACAGATACGCAGTATTTT. The J gene is TRBJ2-3, the V gene TRBV5-1; the D is unclear. Germline V lookup: CDR1 SGHRS, CDR2 YFSETQ. V lost 0 bases to trimming and J lost 3 bases, with 5 bases between them. The CDR3 sequence is 13 residues long.

The CDR3 region has the DNA TGTGCCAGCAGCTATTCGGGGGCGGAGCAGTACTTC. The encoded protein is CASSYSGAEQYF. The rearrangement joins TRBV2 to TRBJ2-7; D assignment may be TRBD1 or TRBD2 (6 bases each). The V gene's germline CDR1 is SNHLY and CDR2 FYNNEI. V lost 6 bases, J lost 7 bases, and 13 bases lay in between. This CDR3 region has 12 residues.

The rearrangement links TRBV5-1 to TRBJ2-1; TRBD2 matches at 12 bases. The trim removed 2 bases at V and 1 base at J, leaving 4 bases unmatched. Germline V gene data show CDR1 as SGHRS and CDR2 as YFSETQ. The CDR3 is made up of 17 amino acids. The DNA for the CDR3 is TGCGCCAGCAGCTTACTAGCGGGAGGTTCTTCCTACAATGAGCAGTTCTTC. Its translation is CASSLLAGGSSYNEQFF.

The chain combines TRBV27 with TRBJ2-1, with D possibly being TRBD2 (6 bases). Germline-derived CDR1 and CDR2 are MNHEY and SMNVEV (reference sequence). The CDR3 totals 13 residues. The V and J ends lost 2 bases and 9 bases respectively, with 11 bases between them. CDR3 region: CASSLPTRFEQFF. The CDR3 DNA follows: TGTGCCAGCAGTTTACCGACTAGATTTGAGCAGTTCTTC.

CDR3: CASSPRGGGPNTGELFF. For the CDR3, the DNA is TGTGCCAGCAGCCCCCGCGGGGGAGGGCCGAACACCGGGGAGCTGTTTTTT. The chain employs TRBV7-2 and TRBJ2-2; 7 bases are a match to TRBD2. Germline CDR1 reads SGHTA; CDR2 reads FQGNSA. J gave up 0 bases and V 5 bases, and 9 bases lay outside the gene matches. The CDR3 has 17 amino acids.

Of note for this clone: A read error is possible here, since a much larger clone lies one base away. This specimen includes other DNA sequences encoding the same CDR3. The chain employs TRBV7-3 and TRBJ2-2; the D is unclear. Trimming took off 2 bases at V and 0 bases at J, with 7 bases between the two ends. There are 15 residues in the CDR3. The germline CDR1 and CDR2 sequences are SGHTA and FQGTGA. As DNA, the CDR3 is TGTGCCAGCAGCTTAGGGCCAGCGAACACCGGGGAGCTGTTTTTT. The encoded protein is CASSLGPANTGELFF.

This clone was counted only a few times. The chain couples TRBV5-1 to TRBJ2-1; TRBD2 matches 7 bases. The CDR3 runs 14 residues. CDR1 is SGHRS and CDR2 is YFSETQ in the germline V gene. The V gene end was trimmed by 5 bases and the J gene end by 4 bases; junction bases not matched to a gene: 6. The CDR3 region is CASRAASGYNEQFF. DNA of the CDR3: TGCGCCAGCAGGGCCGCTAGCGGATACAATGAGCAGTTCTTC.

The J gene is TRBJ2-3, the V gene TRBV7-3; possibly TRBD2 for D (7 bases). Germline lookup yields CDR1 SGHTA and CDR2 FQGTGA. V lost 6 bases and J 5 bases, leaving 15 bases between the germline ends. The length of the CDR3 is 14 residues. CDR3 coding DNA: TGTGCCAGCAGTCGTTACAGGGAGGGAGATACGCAGTATTTT. Translating it yields CASSRYREGDTQYF.

This clone showed up just once. The chain employs TRBV7-3 and TRBJ2-1; D remains unclear. This CDR3 comprises 13 residues. Germline CDR1 reads SGHTA; CDR2 reads FQGTGA. Between the trimmed V and J ends, which lost 5 bases and 3 bases, there was a span of 8 bases. CDR3 bases: TGTGCCAGCAGCCGGACCAGCTACAATGAGCAGTTCTTC. It is translated as CASSRTSYNEQFF.

This clone has a handful of counts. V and J are TRBV6-7 and TRBJ1-2, with D tentatively TRBD1 (5 bases). TRBV6-7 carries the ORF label, with uncertain function. This CDR3 contains 17 residues. Trimming removed 4 bases from V and 4 bases from J, with 22 bases in between. CDR3 loop: CASSFLTSGTFVYGYTF. The CDR3 nucleotides are TGTGCCAGCAGTTTTCTGACATCCGGGACCTTCGTCTATGGCTACACCTTC.

This sequence joins TRBV30 and TRBJ1-1; no firm D call. Trimming took off 2 bases at V and 5 bases at J, with 18 bases between the two ends. Germline V gene data show CDR1 as GTSNPN and CDR2 as SVGIG (reference sequence). This CDR3 is built from 15 residues. CDR3 sequence: CAWSRAGLLKTEAFF. CDR3 nucleotides: TGTGCCTGGAGTAGGGCAGGTCTTTTAAAAACTGAAGCTTTCTTT.

The chain has TRBV5-1 and TRBJ2-7; D gene ambiguous. The germline V and J ends were trimmed by 1 base and 7 bases, with 18 bases remaining between them. The CDR3 loop spans 15 amino acids. Per germline, CDR1 SGHRS and CDR2 YFSETQ. This chain's CDR3 is CASSLWRSSPQEQYF. CDR3 DNA sequence: TGCGCCAGCAGCTTGTGGCGCTCTTCCCCTCAAGAGCAGTACTTC.

V and J are TRBV28 and TRBJ2-3; 8 nucleotides align to TRBD2. Trimming took 5 bases from V and 7 from J; bases not matched to a gene: 23. CDR1 is MDHEN, CDR2 SYDVKM, per germline. The CDR3 covers 19 residues. The CDR3 loop is CASSLSGTRKAAVAHTQYF. The DNA for the CDR3 is TGTGCCAGCAGTCTCTCCGGGACTAGAAAGGCGGCCGTGGCGCATACGCAGTATTTT.